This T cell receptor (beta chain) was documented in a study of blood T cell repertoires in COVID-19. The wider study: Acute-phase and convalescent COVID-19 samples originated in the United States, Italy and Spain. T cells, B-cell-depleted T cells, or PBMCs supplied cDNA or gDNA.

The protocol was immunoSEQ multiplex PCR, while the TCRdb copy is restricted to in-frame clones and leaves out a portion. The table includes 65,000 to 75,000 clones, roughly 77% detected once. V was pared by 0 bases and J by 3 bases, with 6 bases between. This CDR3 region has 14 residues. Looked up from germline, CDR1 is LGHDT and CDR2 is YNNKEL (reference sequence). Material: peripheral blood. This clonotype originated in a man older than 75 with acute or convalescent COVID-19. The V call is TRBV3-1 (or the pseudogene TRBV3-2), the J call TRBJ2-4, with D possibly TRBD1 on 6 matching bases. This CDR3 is CASSQDRGKNIQYF. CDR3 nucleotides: TGTGCCAGCAGCCAAGACAGGGGCAAAAACATTCAGTACTTC.